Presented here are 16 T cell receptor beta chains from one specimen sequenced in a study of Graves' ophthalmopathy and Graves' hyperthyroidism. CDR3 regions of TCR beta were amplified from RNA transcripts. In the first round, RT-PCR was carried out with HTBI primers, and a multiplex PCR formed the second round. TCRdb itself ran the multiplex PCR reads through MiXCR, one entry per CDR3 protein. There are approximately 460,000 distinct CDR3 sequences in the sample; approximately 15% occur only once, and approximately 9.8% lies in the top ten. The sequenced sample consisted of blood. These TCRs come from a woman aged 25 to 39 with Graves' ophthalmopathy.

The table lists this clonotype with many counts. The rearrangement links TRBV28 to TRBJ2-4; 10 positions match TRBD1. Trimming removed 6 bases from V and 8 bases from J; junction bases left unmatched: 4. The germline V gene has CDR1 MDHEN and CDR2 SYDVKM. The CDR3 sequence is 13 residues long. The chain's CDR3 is CASRRQGAYIQYF. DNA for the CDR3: TGTGCCAGCAGAAGACAGGGGGCGTACATTCAGTACTTC. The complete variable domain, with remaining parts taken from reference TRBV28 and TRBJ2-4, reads DVKVTQSSRYLVKRTGEKVFLECVQDMDHENMFWYRQDPGLGLRLIYFSYDVKMKEKGDIPEGYSVSREKKERFSLILESASTNQTSMYLCASRRQGAYIQYFGAGTRLSVL.

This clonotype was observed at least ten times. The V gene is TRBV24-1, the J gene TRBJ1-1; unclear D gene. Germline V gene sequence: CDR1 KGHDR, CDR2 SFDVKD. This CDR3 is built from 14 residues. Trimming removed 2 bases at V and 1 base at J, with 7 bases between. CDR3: CATSDSQQNTEAFF. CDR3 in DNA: TGTGCCACCAGTGATTCACAGCAGAACACTGAAGCTTTCTTT.

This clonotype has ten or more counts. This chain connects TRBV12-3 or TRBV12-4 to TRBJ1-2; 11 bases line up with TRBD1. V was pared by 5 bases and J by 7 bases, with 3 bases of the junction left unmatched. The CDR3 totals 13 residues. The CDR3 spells CASSPGTGGGYTF. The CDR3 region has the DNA TGTGCCAGCAGTCCAGGGACAGGGGGTGGCTACACCTTC.

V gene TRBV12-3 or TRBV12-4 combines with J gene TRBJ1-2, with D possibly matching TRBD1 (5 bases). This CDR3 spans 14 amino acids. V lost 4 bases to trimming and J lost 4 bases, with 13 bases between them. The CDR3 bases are TGTGCCAGCAGTTCGACAGTGACTGTCTATGGCTACACCTTC. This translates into CASSSTVTVYGYTF.

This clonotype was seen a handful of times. The CDR3, as DNA: TGTGCCTGGAGCCTAAGGAAGGCCTATGGCTACACCTTC. This translates into CAWSLRKAYGYTF. The V gene is TRBV30, the J gene TRBJ1-2; no definite D call. The length of the CDR3 is 13 residues. V lost 3 bases and J 4 bases, leaving 12 bases between the germline ends. Germline CDR1 reads GTSNPN; CDR2 reads SVGIG (reference sequence).

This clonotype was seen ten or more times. The DNA of the CDR3 is TGTGCCAGCAGTTCCACGGGGGTAAGGAGGCCCCAGCATTTT. It is translated as CASSSTGVRRPQHF. The genes are TRBV12-3 or TRBV12-4 and TRBJ1-5; the D gene is possibly TRBD1 (5 bases). The CDR3 is made up of 14 amino acids. Trimming stripped 4 bases from V and 9 bases from J, with 16 bases between.

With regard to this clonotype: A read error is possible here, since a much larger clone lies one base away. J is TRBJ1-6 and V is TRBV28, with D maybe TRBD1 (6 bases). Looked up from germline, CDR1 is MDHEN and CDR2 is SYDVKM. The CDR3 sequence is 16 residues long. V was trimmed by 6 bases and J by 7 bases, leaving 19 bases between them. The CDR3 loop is CASSPCTGFENSPLHF. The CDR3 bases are TGTGCCAGCAGCCCCTGTACAGGGTTTGAGAATTCACCCCTCCACTTT.

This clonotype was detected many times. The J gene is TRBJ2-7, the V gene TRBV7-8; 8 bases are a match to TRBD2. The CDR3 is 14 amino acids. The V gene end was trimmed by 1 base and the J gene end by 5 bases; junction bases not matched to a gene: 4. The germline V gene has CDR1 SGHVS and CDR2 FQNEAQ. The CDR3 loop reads CASSLGTSSDEQYF. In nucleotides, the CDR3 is TGTGCCAGCAGCTTAGGGACTAGCAGCGACGAGCAGTACTTC.

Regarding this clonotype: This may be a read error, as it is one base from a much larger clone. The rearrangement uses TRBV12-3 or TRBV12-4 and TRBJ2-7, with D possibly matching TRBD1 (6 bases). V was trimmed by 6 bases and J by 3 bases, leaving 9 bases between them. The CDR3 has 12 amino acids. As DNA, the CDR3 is TGTGCCAGCAGACCGGACAGCTACGAGCAGTACTTC. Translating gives CASRPDSYEQYF.

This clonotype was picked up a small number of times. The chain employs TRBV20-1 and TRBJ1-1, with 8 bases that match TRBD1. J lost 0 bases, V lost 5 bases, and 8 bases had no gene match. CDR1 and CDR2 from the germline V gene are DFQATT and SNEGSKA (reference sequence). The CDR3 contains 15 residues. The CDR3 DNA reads TGCAGTGCTCCGCAGGGGGCCCAGATGAACACTGAAGCTTTCTTT. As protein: CSAPQGAQMNTEAFF.

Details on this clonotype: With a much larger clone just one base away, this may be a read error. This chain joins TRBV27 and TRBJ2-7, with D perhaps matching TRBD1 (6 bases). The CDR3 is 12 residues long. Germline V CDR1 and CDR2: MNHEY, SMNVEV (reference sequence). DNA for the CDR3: TGTACCAGCAGCCCAGGGGAATACGAGCAGTACTTC. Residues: CTSSPGEYEQYF.

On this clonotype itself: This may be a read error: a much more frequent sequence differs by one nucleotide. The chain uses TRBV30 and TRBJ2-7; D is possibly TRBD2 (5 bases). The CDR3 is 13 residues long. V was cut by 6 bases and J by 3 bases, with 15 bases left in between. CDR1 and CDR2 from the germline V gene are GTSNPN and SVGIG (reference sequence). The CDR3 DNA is TGTGCCTGTCGGGGATGCCCCTACTACGAGCAGTACTTC. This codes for CACRGCPYYEQYF.

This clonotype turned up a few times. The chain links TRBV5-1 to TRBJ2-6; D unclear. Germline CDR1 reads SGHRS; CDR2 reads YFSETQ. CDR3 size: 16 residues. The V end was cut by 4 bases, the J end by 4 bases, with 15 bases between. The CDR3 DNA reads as TGCGCCAGCAGCATACGACCCCGGACCGGGGCCAACGTCCTGACTTTC. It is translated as CASSIRPRTGANVLTF.

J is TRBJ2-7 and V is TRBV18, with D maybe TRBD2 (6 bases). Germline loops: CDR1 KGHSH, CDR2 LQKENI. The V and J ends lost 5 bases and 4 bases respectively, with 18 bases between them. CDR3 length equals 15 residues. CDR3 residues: CASSSKREGGYEQYV. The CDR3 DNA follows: TGTGCCAGCTCAAGTAAACGGGAAGGAGGGTACGAGCAGTACGTC.

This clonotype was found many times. The CDR3, as DNA: TGTGCCAGCAGTCAGGGTGGAGGGAACAATCAGCCCCAGCATTTT. Amino acids: CASSQGGGNNQPQHF. The gene calls are TRBV6-1 and TRBJ1-5; D might be TRBD1 (5 bases). The CDR3 covers 15 residues. V was trimmed by 5 bases and J by 3 bases, leaving 14 bases between them. Looked up from germline, CDR1 is MNHNS and CDR2 is SASEGT.

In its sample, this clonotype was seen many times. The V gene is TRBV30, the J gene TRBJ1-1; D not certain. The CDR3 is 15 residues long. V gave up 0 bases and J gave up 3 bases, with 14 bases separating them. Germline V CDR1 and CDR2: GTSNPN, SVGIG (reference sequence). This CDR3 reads CAWSVRRRLDTEAFF. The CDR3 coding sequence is TGTGCCTGGAGTGTACGTCGAAGGCTGGACACTGAAGCTTTCTTT.